The 8 T cell receptor beta chains listed next were all sequenced from one sample in a study of regulatory T cells in long-lasting Graves disease. Described time point: newly diagnosed GD, antithyroid drugs for less than 3 months. Extracted RNA from PBMCs served as the source of the TCR library. TCR beta libraries were built with iRepertoire HTBI primers and Arm-PCR of CDR3 regions. TCRdb re-called the multiplex PCR reads through MiXCR, storing one row per CDR3 protein. The data hold a few hundred thousand distinct CDR3 sequences, with about a sixth observed a single time. The same sample was also studied in work on T cells in Graves' hyperthyroidism and ophthalmopathy.

Source: peripheral blood mononuclear cells (PBMCs), taken at new diagnosis, from a patient treated with antithyroid drugs. These receptors came from a man in his forties with Graves disease.

This clonotype came up many times. The chain couples TRBV6-1 to TRBJ1-1; tentatively, D is TRBD1 (5 bases). V lost 10 bases to trimming and J lost 2 bases, with 14 bases between them. The CDR3 is made up of 13 amino acids. The germline V gene has CDR1 MNHNS and CDR2 SASEGT. Here the CDR3 reads CATQDSLNTEAFF. The DNA for the CDR3 is TGTGCCACCCAAGACAGCTTAAACACTGAAGCTTTCTTT.

There are many counts of this clonotype. The rearrangement joins TRBV27 to TRBJ2-7; TRBD1 aligns across 9 bases. The CDR3 extends over 15 amino acids. Germline V lookup: CDR1 MNHEY, CDR2 SMNVEV (reference sequence). V was pared by 5 bases and J by 3 bases, with 8 bases of the junction left unmatched. CDR3 in DNA: TGTGCCAGCAGTCCGGACAGGGGTTCATACTACGAGCAGTACTTC. Translation: CASSPDRGSYYEQYF.

About this clonotype: A much larger clone is a single base away; this may be a read error. The gene calls are TRBV5-1 and TRBJ2-7; TRBD1 agrees at 9 bases. V was clipped by 4 bases and J by 8 bases; unmatched bases: 10. CDR3 size: 14 residues. From germline, CDR1 is SGHRS and CDR2 YFSETQ. CDR3 coding DNA: TGCGCCAGCAGCCTTCGACAGGGGGGAAGGAAGCAGTACTTC. Protein product: CASSLRQGGRKQYF.

This clonotype was counted ten times or more. The chain recombines TRBV6-1 with TRBJ2-1, with TRBD1 matching 8 bases. Germline CDR1 is MNHNS and CDR2 is SASEGT. The length of the CDR3 is 16 residues. After removal of 6 bases from V and 10 bases from J, the junction contained 17 bases not matched to a gene. Here the CDR3 reads CASSRYSGTGPKEQFF. As DNA, the CDR3 is TGTGCCAGCAGCCGATATTCCGGGACAGGTCCCAAGGAGCAGTTCTTC.

This clonotype was found many times. This chain links TRBV4-1 with TRBJ2-3, with D unclear. The CDR3 covers 14 residues. The V gene lost 0 bases and the J gene lost 2 bases, with 6 bases spanning the gap. CDR1 and CDR2 (germline): MGHRA, YSYEKL. As DNA, the CDR3 is TGCGCCAGCAGCCAAGAAGTATTCACAGATACGCAGTATTTT. This sequence encodes CASSQEVFTDTQYF.

The table lists this clonotype with many counts. J is TRBJ2-2 and V is TRBV12-3 or TRBV12-4; the D is unclear. The CDR3 is 10 amino acids. V was cut by 6 bases and J by 8 bases, with 4 bases left in between. DNA for the CDR3: TGTGCCAGCAGCCAAGGGGAGCTGTTTTTT. This translates into CASSQGELFF.

This clonotype was recorded at least ten times. The chain carries TRBV3-1 and TRBJ1-5; D is perhaps TRBD1 (5 bases). Germline V CDR1 and CDR2: LGHDT, YNNKEL (reference sequence). The CDR3 sequence is 15 residues long. Trimming removed 4 bases from V and 2 bases from J, with 12 bases in between. The CDR3 sequence: CASSLGPWGNQPQHF. For the CDR3, the DNA is TGTGCCAGCAGCCTGGGGCCTTGGGGCAATCAGCCCCAGCATTTT.

This clonotype has at least ten counts. The chain is built from TRBV18 and TRBJ1-1; D is ambiguous. The CDR3 consists of 14 residues. Germline V CDR1 and CDR2: KGHSH, LQKENI. V was clipped by 3 bases and J by 4 bases, with 12 bases between them. The CDR3 sequence: CASSPSGLGTEAFF. The CDR3 DNA reads TGTGCCAGCTCACCGAGCGGGTTAGGCACTGAAGCTTTCTTT. The full variable domain, its missing parts supplied by reference TRBV18 and TRBJ1-1, is NAGVMQNPRHLVRRRGQEARLRCSPMKGHSHVYWYRQLPEEGLKFMVYLQKENIIDESGMPKERFSAEFPKEGPSILRIQQVVRGDSAAYFCASSPSGLGTEAFFGQGTRLTVV.